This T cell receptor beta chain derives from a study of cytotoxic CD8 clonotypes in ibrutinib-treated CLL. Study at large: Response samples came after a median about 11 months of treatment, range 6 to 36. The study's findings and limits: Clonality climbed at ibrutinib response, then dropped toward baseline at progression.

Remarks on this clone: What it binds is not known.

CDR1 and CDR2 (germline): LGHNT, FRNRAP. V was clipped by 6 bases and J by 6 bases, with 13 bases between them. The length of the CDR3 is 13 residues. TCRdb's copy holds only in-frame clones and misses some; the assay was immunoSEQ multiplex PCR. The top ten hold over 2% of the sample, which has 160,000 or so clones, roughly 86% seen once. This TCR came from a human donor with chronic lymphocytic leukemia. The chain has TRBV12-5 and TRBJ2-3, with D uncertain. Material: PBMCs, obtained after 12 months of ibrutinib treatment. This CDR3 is CASGLSELDTQYF. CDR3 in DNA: TGTGCTAGTGGCCTTTCAGAGTTGGATACGCAGTATTTT.